This TCR beta chain comes out of a study of graft-versus-host responses after intestinal transplantation. In the study overall: Multivisceral, liver-intestinal, or isolated intestinal grafts were transplanted into recipients. Every one of the recipients received anti-thymocyte globulin induction and afterwards took tacrolimus and steroids for about 3 years.

Data came from immunoSEQ multiplex PCR; TCRdb stores just in-frame clones and leaves some out. This table holds about 7,700 clones, 97% found once. Study-wide points: The highest levels of circulating GvH clones went along with early declines in HvG clones after transplant.

Concerning this clone: The target antigen is unknown.

This CDR3 contains 16 residues. Germline values: CDR1 MDHEN, CDR2 SYDVKM. The V gene end was trimmed by 7 bases and the J gene end by 4 bases; junction bases not matched to a gene: 13. The chain links TRBV28 to TRBJ1-3, with 7 nucleotides matching TRBD1. This TCR derives from a human patient who received an intestinal transplant, so some T cells may come from the graft donor. The sequences come from PBMCs, collected 23 days after intestinal transplant. The CDR3 bases are TGTGCCAGCAAACCTATCTACAGGGGAGGAGGAAACACCATATATTTT. Encoded protein: CASKPIYRGGGNTIYF.